This T cell receptor beta chain was retrieved from a study of T cells in Graves' hyperthyroidism and ophthalmopathy (dated by TCRdb to about 2019). Notes on the research overall: Peripheral blood was sampled at the time of initial diagnosis, prior to any treatment. Prospective prediction of ophthalmopathy was tested in an independent validation cohort consisting of 18 hyperthyroidism patients and approximately 16 patients who later progressed to ophthalmopathy. To identify distinguishing TCR V-J signatures, a discovery cohort of around 100 patients was used, comprising 43 with Graves' ophthalmopathy and some 57 with stable Graves' hyperthyroidism. The 95 to 100 discovery patients were randomly split 7:3 into training and test sets. Once sampling was done, hyperthyroidism patients were given methimazole at a starting dose of 30 mg daily, whereas ophthalmopathy patients were given high-dose intravenous methylprednisolone. Thyroid tissue and blood T-cell repertoires from about 6 Graves' hyperthyroidism patients were also compared in the study. The paper describes TCR Vbeta CDR3 sequencing of around 140 peripheral blood samples, made up of 43 ophthalmopathy patients, around 78 hyperthyroidism patients and around 17 progressor patients. The research as a whole found: In validation, the model predicted progression to ophthalmopathy with approximately 71% sensitivity and about 73% specificity, a median of 6.5 months before onset. No statistical method was used to set the sample size in advance, and investigators knew the group allocation. Most expanded thyroid clonotypes (frequency above 0.001) were also detected in blood, a finding suggesting that blood repertoires may reflect thyroid immune responses. A model built on a 13 V-J signature distinguished ophthalmopathy from stable hyperthyroidism, reaching 85% to 90% sensitivity and about 81% specificity in cross-validation and 80%/75% in testing.

Trimming at the junction amounts to 1 base on V and 9 bases on J, and the germline ends lie 10 bases apart. The CDR3 sequence holds 13 residues, the cysteine and phenylalanine included. The only DNA kept is the CDR3, 39 bases in frame from the first base. For CDR1 and CDR2, the germline V gene lists SGHAT and FQNNGV. Ophthalmopathy patients had moderately to severely active disease, Clinical Activity Score of at least 3, NOSPECS grade of at least 4, and duration under 3 months. Exclusion was applied to patients with uncontrolled infections, other autoimmune diseases, pregnancy or lactation. Diagnoses relied on clinical symptoms, serum thyroxine and TRAb, thyroid ultrasound and orbital computed tomography. PBMCs were isolated from about 10 ml of fresh peripheral blood by Ficoll-Paque density gradient centrifugation. Trizol reagent was used to extract total RNA, and RNA quality was then checked on an Agilent 2100 Bioanalyzer.

Amplification of TCR beta CDR3 regions was carried out from RNA transcripts. A first-round RT-PCR of the TCR CDR3 used the HTBI primer set with the Qiagen OneStep RT-PCR kit. The libraries were constructed in a second round of multiplex PCR and then size-selected and purified. Paired-end sequencing of the libraries was performed with 100 bp reads on an Illumina HiSeq2000. The original pipeline was this. Raw data were processed with SOAPnuke, discarding reads with adapters, uncalled bases, mean Phred below 15, or no exact constant-primer or identifier match. High-quality paired reads were merged with COPE v1.2.5, and unique nucleotide sequences were defined as clonotypes. MiTCR v1.1 was used to align the clonotypes against IMGT TRBV, TRBD and TRBJ reference segments. Analysis was restricted to V-J combinations with a frequency above 0.0001, which covered about 99% of repertoires. A TCS score was defined as the ratio of F50 (clonal expansion) to E x V (chaos), with BLOSUM62-based TCRdist applied between CDR3 peptides within each V-J. Welch's t-statistics and random forest reduced 450 to 600 V-J features to roughly 13, which were used in a naive Bayes classifier (R e1071). The raw public data were reprocessed by TCRdb itself: fastp quality trimming at Q25, MiXCR clonotype calling, in-frame beta chains only. Under each unique CDR3 protein, matching rows form one entry showing the most common genes and DNA. V and J calls and clone size were set by TCRdb, not the authors. The sample table holds over 500,000 distinct CDR3 sequences, of which about 15% were seen once. The top ten clones comprise 29% of the sample.

As to this clonotype: This clone's antigen is unknown. No base quality information exists; no much larger clone differs at one position.

Sequenced material: blood. The chain links TRBV11-2 with TRBJ2-1; the D gene identity is not certain. The clonotype originates from a woman younger than 45 with Graves' ophthalmopathy. In nucleotide form, the sequence is TGTGCCAGCAGCTTAGGAGCGATCGGTGAGCAGTTCTTC. The encoded protein is CASSLGAIGEQFF.